This is a list of T cell receptor beta chains from one sample in a study of cytomegalovirus exposure and HLA in healthy donors. Sequencing was performed with immunoSEQ multiplex PCR; in TCRdb, only in-frame clones are kept and a portion is missing. The sample contains about 360,000 clones, 80% to 90% of which appear only once. Sequenced: PBMCs. The receptors derive from a young woman in good health and CMV-seronegative. CDR3s include the opening cysteine and the closing phenylalanine or tryptophan. A D gene is named only where the DNA matches it firmly. Some rows have no size entry. The others give once, few or many, or a class for an expanded clone.

j_call v_call d_call clone_size cdr3_nt cdr3_aa
TRBJ1-5 TRBV28 - - TGTGCCAGCAGTCCCAAAGGGACTAGAGGGTCATATAGCAATCAGCCCCAGCATTTT CASSPKGTRGSYSNQPQHF
TRBJ1-1 TRBV7-9 TRBD1 once TGTGCCAGCAGCTTCCGGGACAGGGGGCTGAACACTGAAGCTTTCTTT CASSFRDRGLNTEAFF
TRBJ2-6 TRBV28 TRBD2 - TGTGCCAGCAGTTTAAATTGGGGACTAGCGGGAGCTGGGGCCAACGTCCTGACTTTC CASSLNWGLAGAGANVLTF
TRBJ2-1 TRBV6-1 - once TGTGCCAGCAGTGAATTAGTTTACGCAAGTGAGCAGTTCTTC CASSELVYASEQFF
TRBJ2-7 TRBV27 TRBD2 once TGTGCCAGCAGTTTGGGGGGGAGGGGCTACGAGCAGTACTTC CASSLGGRGYEQYF
TRBJ1-4 TRBV6-1 TRBD1 - TGTGCCAGCAGTGAACGCCCGACAGGGTCTTCTGGAAAACTGTTTTTT CASSERPTGSSGKLFF
TRBJ2-5 TRBV9 - - TGTGCCAGCAGCGTAGCGGCGGGGACCAAAGAGACCCAGTACTTC CASSVAAGTKETQYF
TRBJ2-7 TRBV6-6 TRBD1 once TGTGCCAGCAGCCTGCGGACAGGGGCCTACGAGCAGTACTTC CASSLRTGAYEQYF
TRBJ2-3 TRBV4-1 TRBD2 - TGCGCCAGCAGCCAAGGACTAGCGGGATCCACAGATACGCAGTATTTT CASSQGLAGSTDTQYF
TRBJ1-1 TRBV6-1 - - TGTGCCAGCACCCTGAGGGGGTGGGAGAACACTGAAGCTTTCTTT CASTLRGWENTEAFF
TRBJ2-7 TRBV7-9 - - TGTGCCAGCAGCTCAACCTACGAGCAGTACTTC CASSSTYEQYF
TRBJ2-5 TRBV6-6 TRBD2 - TGTGCCAGCGACCCCTTTGGGGGGCGGGGGGGGACCCAGTACTTC CASDPFGGRGGTQYF
TRBJ1-1 TRBV2 TRBD1 - TGTGCCAGCAGTGAATACGGACAGGGGCTGAGGAACACTGAAGCTTTCTTT CASSEYGQGLRNTEAFF
TRBJ1-2 TRBV4-1 - few TGCGCCAGCAGCCAAGAGGTGACAGACAGATATGGCTACACCTTC CASSQEVTDRYGYTF
TRBJ1-1 TRBV11-2 TRBD1 - TGTGCCAGCAGCTTACGGACAGGTGGAATAGCTGAAGCTTTCTTT CASSLRTGGIAEAFF
TRBJ1-2 TRBV28 - - TGTGCCAGCAGTTTAGTGTCCCTAAACTATGGCTACACCTTC CASSLVSLNYGYTF
TRBJ1-2 TRBV28 - - TGTGCCAGCCTAAATGAGGCGTATGGCTACACCTTC CASLNEAYGYTF
TRBJ2-7 TRBV27 TRBD1 - TGTGCCAGCAGTTTACAAGGACAGGGGGACGAGCAGTACTTC CASSLQGQGDEQYF
TRBJ2-7 TRBV18 TRBD1 few TGTGCCAGCTCACCACCCGGGACAGGGACGTTGTACGAGCAGTACTTC CASSPPGTGTLYEQYF
TRBJ2-3 TRBV29-1 TRBD2 - TGCAGCGTTGTTAGGACTAGCGGGAGGGCCGGAGGCGATACGCAGTATTTT CSVVRTSGRAGGDTQYF
TRBJ2-1 TRBV28 TRBD1 - TGTGCCAGCAGTTTATTCTCCACAGGGGGCGGGAATGAGCAGTTCTTC CASSLFSTGGGNEQFF
TRBJ1-4 TRBV5-1 TRBD1 - TGCGCCAGCAGCTCCCTACAGGGGGACGAAAAACTGTTTTTT CASSSLQGDEKLFF
TRBJ1-5 TRBV7-2 - - TGTGCCAGCAGCGCAGTGCCCCAACGGAGTCAGCCCCAGCATTTT CASSAVPQRSQPQHF
TRBJ1-1 TRBV7-9 TRBD1 - TGTGCCAGCAGCTTAATGGGACAGGGGGGCACTGAAGCTTTCTTT CASSLMGQGGTEAFF
TRBJ2-1 TRBV4-1 - - TGCGCCAGCAGCCAAGATCGGTCGTCTTACAATGAGCAGTTCTTC CASSQDRSSYNEQFF
TRBJ2-7 TRBV2 - few TGTGCCAGCACTCAGTCTGCGGATGCCTACGAGCAGTACTTC CASTQSADAYEQYF